This entry lists 13 T cell receptor beta chains sequenced from one sample in a study of T-cell memory formation after mild COVID-19. TCRdb called the 5' RACE reads again in MiXCR, with one record for every CDR3 protein. Of around 450,000 distinct CDR3 sequences listed, 20% to 30% were seen once; the top ten hold roughly 8.7%. The material sequenced was PBMCs or a T cell subset sorted from them (not recorded which). The source of these receptors is an adult woman who had mild COVID-19 (a few samples of this study predate the infection). Cell type and time point are not known.

This rearrangement joins TRBV9 to TRBJ2-7; D gene uncertain. Trimming took 4 bases from V and 0 from J, leaving 8 bases between them. This CDR3 is 13 amino acids long. Germline V lookup: CDR1 SGDLS, CDR2 YYNGEE. This CDR3 is CASSKHDSYEQYF. The CDR3 region has the DNA TGTGCCAGCAGCAAGCATGACTCCTACGAGCAGTACTTC.

Ten or more counts support this clonotype. For the CDR3, the DNA is TGCGCCAGCAGCTTGGGGGACACAGATACGCAGTATTTT. Protein sequence: CASSLGDTDTQYF. V usage is TRBV5-1 and J usage is TRBJ2-3, with unresolved D. The ends were cut back, 0 bases at V and 2 bases at J, with 4 bases in the middle. Germline V gene data show CDR1 as SGHRS and CDR2 as YFSETQ. The CDR3 is 13 residues long. Complete variable domain (other parts from reference TRBV5-1 and TRBJ2-3): KAGVTQTPRYLIKTRGQQVTLSCSPISGHRSVSWYQQTPGQGLQFLFEYFSETQRNKGNFPGRFSGRQFSNSRSEMNVSTLELGDSALYLCASSLGDTDTQYFGPGTRLTVL.

This clonotype was observed a handful of times. The chain recombines TRBV7-9 with TRBJ1-6; D uncertain. The CDR3 is 12 residues long. Germline V lookup: CDR1 SEHNR, CDR2 FQNEAQ (reference sequence). Trimming took off 1 base at V and 9 bases at J, with 4 bases between the two ends. The DNA of the CDR3 is TGTGCCAGCAGCTTAGATCGTTCACCCCTCCACTTT. Protein sequence: CASSLDRSPLHF.

The sample holds a few counts of this clonotype. The V call is TRBV14, the J call TRBJ2-7, with D unclear. This CDR3 contains 15 residues. Germline V gene sequence: CDR1 SGHDN, CDR2 FVKESK. The V end was cut by 1 base, the J end by 1 base, with 11 bases between. CDR3 DNA sequence: TGTGCCAGCAGCCAAGGTGGCAGCCTATCCTACGAGCAGTACTTC. Amino acids: CASSQGGSLSYEQYF. Full variable domain (rest looked up from reference TRBV14 and TRBJ2-7): EAGVTQFPSHSVIEKGQTVTLRCDPISGHDNLYWYRRVMGKEIKFLLHFVKESKQDESGMPNNRFLAERTGGTYSTLKVQPAELEDSGVYFCASSQGGSLSYEQYFGPGTRLTVT.

This clonotype was picked up a small number of times. The gene calls are TRBV29-1 and TRBJ2-7; D could derive from TRBD1 or TRBD2 (5 bases each). This CDR3 spans 12 amino acids. Germline CDR1 reads SQVTM; CDR2 reads ANQGSEA. Trimming left V 4 bases short and J 3 bases short, with 10 bases between. CDR3 bases: TGCAGCGTTGCCCCTGGGGGCTACGAGCAGTACTTC. Its protein is CSVAPGGYEQYF.

This clonotype has a handful of counts. The chain uses TRBV7-6 and TRBJ2-6; 8 bases are shared with TRBD1. V dropped 5 bases and J dropped 0; count of bases not matched to a gene: 9. This CDR3 comprises 18 residues. Germline V lookup: CDR1 SGHVS, CDR2 FNYEAQ. CDR3 loop: CASSLVTGVSSGANVLTF. In DNA form, the CDR3 reads TGTGCCAGCAGCCTCGTGACAGGGGTTAGCTCTGGGGCCAACGTCCTGACTTTC.

CDR3 region: CASKRRGYGQFF. DNA of the CDR3: TGTGCCAGCAAGAGAAGGGGATATGGCCAGTTCTTC. The rearrangement uses TRBV6-5 and TRBJ2-1; possibly TRBD1 for D (5 bases). Germline V gives CDR1 MNHEY, CDR2 SVGAGI. The V end was cut by 7 bases, the J end by 13 bases, with 17 bases between. The CDR3 is 12 residues long.

There are a few counts of this clonotype. The V and J genes are TRBV11-2 and TRBJ2-7; TRBD1 or TRBD2 may be the D gene (5 bases each). This CDR3 is built from 15 residues. CDR1 SGHAT and CDR2 FQNNGV come from the germline V gene. Deletions cut 1 base from V and 3 bases from J, with 13 bases between. CDR3 sequence reads: CASSLVTGPVYEQYF. Here the CDR3 DNA reads TGTGCCAGCAGCTTAGTTACGGGGCCGGTCTACGAGCAGTACTTC.

J is TRBJ1-2 and V is TRBV27; 8 nucleotides line up with TRBD1. Trimming cost V 9 bases and J 5 bases; bases outside gene matches: 8. The germline CDR1 and CDR2 sequences are MNHEY and SMNVEV (reference sequence). This CDR3 spans 13 amino acids. CDR3 sequence: CASGAGGGYGYTF. The CDR3 region has the DNA TGTGCCAGTGGCGCAGGGGGCGGGTATGGCTACACCTTC.

This chain links TRBV11-3 with TRBJ2-7, with D possibly being TRBD1 (6 bases). Trimming removed 5 bases from V and 5 bases from J, with 19 bases in between. The CDR3 spans 15 residues. Germline CDR1 SGHNT, CDR2 YENEEA. CDR3: CASSPGTTGSHEQYF. CDR3 nucleotides: TGTGCCAGCAGCCCCGGAACAACAGGGTCCCACGAGCAGTACTTC.

The V call is TRBV7-9, the J call TRBJ2-3; no firm D call. The CDR3 has 18 residues. CDR1 is SEHNR, CDR2 FQNEAQ, per germline (reference sequence). V dropped 1 base and J dropped 1 base, with 18 bases sitting between them. CDR3 coding DNA: TGTGCCAGCAGCTTAGGCGGTGATGCCCGGAGTGGCACAGATACGCAGTATTTT. Its translation is CASSLGGDARSGTDTQYF.

This clonotype has a count of ten or more. The J gene is TRBJ2-3, the V gene TRBV7-8; 14 bases fit TRBD2. V was pared by 5 bases and J by 13 bases, with 8 bases of the junction left unmatched. This CDR3 comprises 14 residues. Germline CDR1 reads SGHVS; CDR2 reads FQNEAQ. The CDR3, as DNA: TGTGCCAGCAGCCTAGGACTAGCGGGGGGTTCAAAGTATTTT. Its protein is CASSLGLAGGSKYF. The variable domain in full, with the rest retrieved from reference TRBV7-8 and TRBJ2-3, is GAGVSQSPRYKVAKRGQDVALRCDPISGHVSLFWYQQALGQGPEFLTYFQNEAQLDKSGLPSDRFFAERPEGSVSTLKIQRTQQEDSAVYLCASSLGLAGGSKYFGPGTRLTVL.

The table lists this clonotype with a few counts. The V and J genes are TRBV30 and TRBJ1-3; 7 bases match TRBD1. V lost 3 bases to trimming and J lost 3 bases; unmatched junction nucleotides: 8. The CDR3 runs 15 residues. Germline CDR1 and CDR2: GTSNPN and SVGIG (reference sequence). The CDR3 is CAWSRPGQSGNTIYF. CDR3 DNA sequence: TGTGCCTGGAGCAGACCGGGACAGAGTGGAAACACCATATATTTT.